A single sample is the source of the 22 T cell receptor beta chains below, sequenced in a study of cytomegalovirus exposure and HLA in healthy donors. The PCR used 60 Vbeta and 13 Jbeta primers. Using immunoSEQ multiplex PCR, the repertoire was profiled, and TCRdb retains in-frame clones only, with some absent. The sample consists of about 200,000 clones, roughly 84% of them appearing once. The sample comprised PBMCs. These receptors came from a boy aged 2 to 10 in good health and CMV-seronegative.

The chain links TRBV7-2 to TRBJ2-4, with 8 bases identical to TRBD2. This CDR3 contains 15 residues. After removal of 3 bases from V and 2 bases from J, the junction contained 3 bases not matched to a gene. Germline-derived CDR1 and CDR2 are SGHTA and FQGNSA. As DNA, the CDR3 is TGTGCCAGCAGCTTTTCGGGGGGGACCAAAAACATTCAGTACTTC. This encodes CASSFSGGTKNIQYF. Supplemented by reference TRBV7-2 and TRBJ2-4, the full variable domain reads GAGVSQSPSNKVTEKGKDVELRCDPISGHTALYWYRQSLGQGLEFLIYFQGNSAPDKSGLPSDRFSAERTGGSVSTLTIQRTQQEDSAVYLCASSFSGGTKNIQYFGAGTRLSVL.

The J gene is TRBJ2-7, the V gene TRBV11-3; possibly TRBD1 for D (5 bases). V lost 1 base and J 3 bases, leaving 13 bases between the germline ends. This CDR3 has 15 residues. Germline V lookup: CDR1 SGHNT, CDR2 YENEEA. The CDR3 loop is CASSLGAGKGYEQYF. In nucleotides, the CDR3 is TGTGCCAGCAGCTTAGGGGCAGGGAAGGGCTACGAGCAGTACTTC.

The chain recombines TRBV5-1 with TRBJ2-1; the match to TRBD2 covers 7 bases. The CDR3 has 17 residues. The V segment lost 0 bases and the J segment 0 bases; nucleotides outside the gene matches: 6. The germline V gene has CDR1 SGHRS and CDR2 YFSETQ. CDR3 sequence: CASSLAPSGNSYNEQFF. The CDR3, as DNA: TGCGCCAGCAGCTTGGCTCCTAGCGGTAACTCCTACAATGAGCAGTTCTTC. Complete variable domain (other parts from reference TRBV5-1 and TRBJ2-1): KAGVTQTPRYLIKTRGQQVTLSCSPISGHRSVSWYQQTPGQGLQFLFEYFSETQRNKGNFPGRFSGRQFSNSRSEMNVSTLELGDSALYLCASSLAPSGNSYNEQFFGPGTRLTVL.

This clone came up a few times. V usage is TRBV25-1 and J usage is TRBJ2-5, with D possibly TRBD2 on 7 matching bases. The CDR3 has 15 amino acids. CDR1 and CDR2 from the germline V gene are MGHDK and SYGVNS. The V gene lost 9 bases and the J gene lost 4 bases, with 21 bases spanning the gap. CDR3 amino acids: CASGGGRELAETQYF. The CDR3 nucleotides read TGTGCCAGTGGGGGGGGGCGGGAGTTGGCAGAGACCCAGTACTTC.

J is TRBJ1-2 and V is TRBV6-5; possibly TRBD1 for D (6 bases). The CDR3 is 15 amino acids. The V end lost 0 bases, the J end lost 3 bases, and 11 bases lay between the germline ends. Germline CDR1 reads MNHEY; CDR2 reads SVGAGI. The CDR3 loop is CASSYSTGTYYGYTF. The CDR3 nucleotides are TGTGCCAGCAGTTACTCTACAGGGACCTACTATGGCTACACCTTC.

V is TRBV6-5 and J is TRBJ1-4, with D possibly TRBD1 on 6 matching bases. CDR1 MNHEY and CDR2 SVGAGI come from the germline V gene. V dropped 5 bases and J dropped 2 bases, with 12 bases sitting between them. The CDR3 length is 15 residues. The chain's CDR3 is CASSPWQGTNEKLFF. CDR3 bases: TGTGCCAGCAGTCCTTGGCAGGGGACTAATGAAAAACTGTTTTTT.

The chain combines TRBV6-1 with TRBJ1-5; possibly TRBD1 for D (5 bases). Germline values: CDR1 MNHNS, CDR2 SASEGT. V dropped 3 bases and J dropped 0 bases, with 9 bases sitting between them. CDR3 size: 15 residues. CDR3 residues: CASSEQGFSNQPQHF. The CDR3 bases are TGTGCCAGCAGTGAGCAGGGTTTTAGCAATCAGCCCCAGCATTTT.

The rearrangement joins TRBV5-6 to TRBJ2-7, with 7 bases fitting TRBD2. CDR1 and CDR2 from the germline V gene are SGHDT and YYEEEE. The V gene end was trimmed by 6 bases and the J gene end by 9 bases; junction bases not matched to a gene: 18. The CDR3 has 15 amino acids. The CDR3 reads CASNHGVAPSGGQYF. The CDR3 nucleotides read TGTGCCAGCAACCACGGGGTAGCTCCTTCGGGGGGGCAGTACTTC.

The chain links TRBV5-1 to TRBJ2-5; D remains ambiguous. V was shortened by 0 bases and J by 5 bases, with 14 bases between the two germline ends. This CDR3 spans 15 amino acids. The germline V gene has CDR1 SGHRS and CDR2 YFSETQ. The CDR3 loop reads CASSLARLAWETQYF. The CDR3 DNA reads TGCGCCAGCAGCTTGGCCAGATTGGCATGGGAGACCCAGTACTTC.

This chain connects TRBV30 to TRBJ1-5; 12 bases line up with TRBD1. Germline V gene sequence: CDR1 GTSNPN, CDR2 SVGIG (reference sequence). V shed 0 bases and J 9 bases; nucleotides not matched to a gene: 9. CDR3 length: 16 amino acids. In DNA form, the CDR3 reads TGTGCCTGGAGTGTGGTGGGACAGGGGGCTTTTGGGCCCCAGCATTTT. It encodes CAWSVVGQGAFGPQHF.

The chain carries TRBV14 and TRBJ1-1; the match to TRBD1 covers 7 bases. The CDR3 length is 18 residues. The V segment lost 3 bases and the J segment 1 base; nucleotides outside the gene matches: 14. In germline, CDR1 is SGHDN, CDR2 FVKESK. The CDR3 is CASSHLQQGQNWNTEAFF. The CDR3 nucleotides are TGTGCCAGCAGCCACCTACAGCAGGGACAGAACTGGAACACTGAAGCTTTCTTT.

The V call is TRBV15, the J call TRBJ1-1, with a tentative D call TRBD1 (5 bases). This CDR3 has 18 amino acids. Germline V gene data show CDR1 as LNHNV and CDR2 as YYDKDF (reference sequence). V shed 0 bases and J shed 1 base, with 18 bases lying between them. CDR3 amino acids: CATSRDKGLGSGNTEAFF. CDR3 bases: TGTGCCACCAGCAGAGATAAGGGGCTGGGGTCGGGGAACACTGAAGCTTTCTTT.

The V call is TRBV6-5, the J call TRBJ2-2; perhaps TRBD2 as D (5 bases). Germline-derived CDR1 and CDR2 are MNHEY and SVGAGI. The V end lost 11 bases, the J end lost 3 bases, and 10 bases lay between the germline ends. This CDR3 is built from 12 residues. CDR3 protein: CACNGDTGELFF. The CDR3 nucleotides are TGTGCCTGCAACGGGGACACCGGGGAGCTGTTTTTT.

This sequence joins TRBV30 and TRBJ1-6; a possible D gene is TRBD1 (6 bases). The CDR3 is 16 amino acids. Germline V gene data show CDR1 as GTSNPN and CDR2 as SVGIG (reference sequence). Trimming shortened V by 4 bases and J by 10 bases, and 23 bases separated the two germline ends. The CDR3 sequence: CAWMARTVMVLSPLHF. CDR3 nucleotides: TGTGCCTGGATGGCCCGGACAGTGATGGTGTTGTCACCCCTCCACTTT.

The rearrangement joins TRBV7-9 to TRBJ1-2, with D unresolved. This CDR3 has 13 amino acids. The V gene lost 5 bases and the J gene lost 4 bases, with 11 bases spanning the gap. Germline V gives CDR1 SEHNR, CDR2 FQNEAQ (reference sequence). CDR3 nucleotides: TGTGCCAGCAGCCTACAGCTGGGCTATGGCTACACCTTC. Its protein is CASSLQLGYGYTF.

This clone came up once. The gene calls are TRBV6-5 and TRBJ2-5; D is possibly TRBD2 (7 bases). CDR3 size: 11 residues. The germline V gene encodes CDR1 MNHEY and CDR2 SVGAGI. CDR3 sequence: CGEGGGETQYF. The CDR3, as DNA: TGTGGCGAGGGGGGGGGAGAGACCCAGTACTTC.

This chain connects TRBV7-9 to TRBJ2-5; D perhaps matches TRBD2 (5 bases). The CDR3 is 12 residues long. The ends were cut back, 3 bases at V and 8 bases at J, with 10 bases in the middle. Germline lookup yields CDR1 SEHNR and CDR2 FQNEAQ (reference sequence). The CDR3 reads CASSFDYETQYF. The CDR3 region has the DNA TGTGCCAGCAGCTTCGACTATGAAACCCAGTACTTC.

The genes are TRBV11-2 and TRBJ1-1; 7 positions match TRBD1. The V gene end was trimmed by 9 bases and the J gene end by 3 bases; junction bases not matched to a gene: 7. This CDR3 is built from 13 residues. The germline gives CDR1 SGHAT, CDR2 FQNNGV. The CDR3 bases are TGTGCCAGGGGTACAGGGGTTGACACTGAAGCTTTCTTT. Amino acids: CARGTGVDTEAFF.

The CDR3 region is CASSRTGVNTEAFF. Here the CDR3 DNA reads TGTGCCAGCAGCCGGACAGGGGTGAACACTGAAGCTTTCTTT. This sequence joins TRBV6-4 and TRBJ1-1; 9 bases match TRBD1. The CDR3 extends over 14 amino acids. Looked up from germline, CDR1 is MRHNA and CDR2 is SNTAGT. V gave up 6 bases and J gave up 0 bases; unmatched junction bases: 2.

This clone was found a few times. The V gene is TRBV27, the J gene TRBJ2-2, with a tentative D call TRBD2 (6 bases). The CDR3 runs to 12 residues. The V and J ends lost 6 bases and 6 bases respectively, with 8 bases between them. CDR1 is MNHEY and CDR2 is SMNVEV in the germline V gene (reference sequence). CDR3: CASRRRAGELFF. DNA for the CDR3: TGTGCCAGCAGGAGGAGGGCCGGGGAGCTGTTTTTT.

The J gene is TRBJ2-4, the V gene TRBV6-1; D remains ambiguous. The CDR3 extends over 14 amino acids. V lost 1 base to trimming and J lost 8 bases, with 12 bases between them. The germline V gene has CDR1 MNHNS and CDR2 SASEGT. The CDR3 here is CASSEVYLRDIQYF. The CDR3, as DNA: TGTGCCAGCAGTGAAGTTTACCTACGAGACATTCAGTACTTC.

The V gene is TRBV5-6, the J gene TRBJ1-2, with 8 positions matching TRBD1. CDR3 length: 16 amino acids. CDR1 and CDR2 (germline): SGHDT, YYEEEE. V shed 6 bases, J shed 8 bases, and the junction held 18 bases outside the gene matches. In DNA form, the CDR3 reads TGTGCCAGCACTGACCTTACGGGACAGGCCCCGGGAGGCTACACCTTC. Its translation: CASTDLTGQAPGGYTF.